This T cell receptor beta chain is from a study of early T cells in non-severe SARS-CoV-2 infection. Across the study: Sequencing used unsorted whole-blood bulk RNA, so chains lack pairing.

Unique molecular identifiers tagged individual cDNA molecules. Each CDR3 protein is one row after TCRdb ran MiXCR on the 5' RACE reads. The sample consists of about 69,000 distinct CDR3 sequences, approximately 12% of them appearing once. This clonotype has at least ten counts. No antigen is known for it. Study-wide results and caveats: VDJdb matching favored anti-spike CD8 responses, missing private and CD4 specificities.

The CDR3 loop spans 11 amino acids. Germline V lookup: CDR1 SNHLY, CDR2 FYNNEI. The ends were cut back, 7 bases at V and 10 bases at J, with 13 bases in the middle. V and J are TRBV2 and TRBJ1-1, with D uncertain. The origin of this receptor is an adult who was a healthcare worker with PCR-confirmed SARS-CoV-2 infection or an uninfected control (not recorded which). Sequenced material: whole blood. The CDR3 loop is CASNLRSAAFF. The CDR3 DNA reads TGTGCCAGCAACCTGAGATCCGCAGCTTTCTTT.